The T cell receptor (beta chain) under discussion was sequenced for a study of cytomegalovirus exposure and HLA in healthy donors (dated by TCRdb to 2016 to 2017). Study-wide context: In an earlier analysis of fewer than 750 of the donors, less than 350 Gb of sequence data and about 110 million unique TCR beta sequences from 150 million to 200 million T cells were reported. An early release that covered about 600 HLA-typed donors contained approximately 320 gigabases of sequencing data and some 87 million unique TCR sequences. Among the roughly 410 genotyped donors, roughly 80% belonged to the genetic ancestry cluster associated with self-reported Caucasian donors. The aim of the study was to test whether cataloging public T cell receptors could identify signatures of past pathogen exposure. The T cell repertoires of some 700 subjects were profiled by immunosequencing and related to cytomegalovirus serostatus. Along with the approximately 650-subject first cohort, a separate validation cohort of 120 different subjects was used. High-throughput TCR immunosequencing, statistical association of individual TCRs with disease status, and machine learning were combined to predict cytomegalovirus infection status. To study patterns of TCR occurrence, a later analysis re-analyzed previously published TCR beta repertoires from 600 to 750 donors and added high-resolution HLA genotyping. Rather than drawing on any new phenotypic data, the later analysis identified candidate immune exposures from TCR beta sequences and the way those sequences occurred across donors. To decide whether each TCR beta V gene segment behaved as functional or pseudogenic, an earlier analysis of some 600 of the donors relied on high-throughput TCR beta sequencing. Donor age, sex, ethnicity and CMV serostatus were compiled together with the repertoire data. A later genetic analysis used genome-wide SNP genotypes for about 55% of the 666 donors, treating that subset as a discovery cohort. All discovery cohort repertoires had been generated on a single sequencing platform. HLA typing included class I and class II loci at four-digit resolution. Typing coverage differed by locus: A, B, C, DRB1 and DQB1 were typed in roughly 620-630 donors, DQA1 in roughly 510, DPA1 in around 580, and DPB1 in 400 to 490. Four to six DR-DQ haplotypes were handled as single units for association and clustering, since linkage in the cohort was strong. Among almost 400 genotyped donors of the cohort, an average of 235,054 unique TCR beta nucleotide sequences were sequenced per donor, around 20% of them non-productive.

General study outcomes and caveats: A cluster of highly shared sequence variants was judged likely to be a technical artifact of the sequencing pipeline. Broadly in line with IMGT annotations, most TCR beta V segments showed up in productive rearrangements about 87% or about 30% of the time in an earlier analysis of around 600 of the donors. The only immune exposure information available for the cohort was CMV serostatus. A few of the identified cytomegalovirus-associated TCR beta chains were confirmed in vitro to be specific for cytomegalovirus antigens. Sequencing depth was assumed to be roughly uniform across donors in the presence/absence analyses, though that assumption may not hold. A total of fewer than 200 TCR beta chains were listed by the study as associated with cytomegalovirus. Because the 87-base-pair reads could not distinguish some IMGT-functional V segments, including TRBV6-2 and TRBV6-3, those segments were excluded. In this cohort, only TCR beta chains were sequenced, and detectable features were limited by the absence of alpha or paired-chain data. Correlated functional status among segregating V segments might be attributable to linkage disequilibrium, but an unknown experimental factor could not be ruled out. At a false discovery rate of 0.05, a later analysis linked fewer than 20,000 TCR beta sequences to specific HLA alleles. A later genetic analysis associated a missense DCLRE1C variant with V-gene and J-gene trimming of TCR beta chains, and an independent cohort replicated the association. According to the authors, the approach could potentially be generalized to other disease states and immunological phenotypes. Because some donors lacked HLA typing at each locus, the association tests relied only on the typed subset. Compared with the 666-donor mean, donors in an Asian-associated ancestry cluster had fewer N-insertions in productive TCRs, according to a later genetic analysis. A later analysis reported that several top co-occurrence clusters appeared linked to parvovirus B19, influenza, CMV and Epstein-Barr virus. Compared with equally common non-associated chains, HLA-associated TCR beta chains in a later analysis were more clonally expanded and had lower generation probabilities. In both the original and validation cohorts, the classifier was reported to diagnose cytomegalovirus status with high specificity and sensitivity. Because counts were too low, around 18 rarely observed V segments, including chromosome 9 orphons, were left out of the earlier analysis of over 550 of the donors. When HLA alleles, especially DR and DQ, strongly co-occurred, TCR associations were difficult to assign to individual alleles. A further reported finding was that TCR beta sequences accurately predicted the HLA-A and HLA-B alleles for most subjects in the first cohort. In a later analysis, most CMV-associated TCR beta chains were found to appear HLA-restricted, with HLA associations seemingly driven largely by CMV exposure. Most TCR sequences were observed very rarely across donors, whereas some public TCRs were present in many individuals. A later analysis found that TCR association rates varied across HLA loci, with DRB1 alleles showing the most associated TCRs and HLA-C alleles the fewest.

The library relied on the immunoSEQ multiplex PCR assay. For the multiplex PCR, a mixture combining 60 forward primers for TCR Vbeta segments and 13 reverse primers for TCR Jbeta segments was used. The CDR3 region of rearranged TCR beta genes was amplified from genomic DNA by a multiplex PCR assay. Amplified TCR beta libraries were sequenced as 87-base-pair reads on the Illumina HiSeq System. The original methods were these. A later analysis tallied some 79 million unique TCR beta chains across the 666 repertoires, and approximately 12 million of those chains were shared by two or more donors. To remove PCR and sequencing errors, raw reads were error-corrected and collapsed into unique sequences using a nearest-neighbor algorithm that merged closely related sequences. V, D and J gene segments were assigned by aligning CDR3 sequences to IMGT reference sequences. Each retained sequence needed at least a six-nucleotide match to both a V gene segment and a J gene segment. A rearrangement counted as productive if the CDR3 had no stop codons and remained in frame with V and J, and every other rearrangement counted as non-productive. Following IMGT convention, CDR3 was defined as the stretch from the second conserved V-encoded cysteine up to the conserved J-encoded phenylalanine. The earlier analysis of roughly 590 of the donors excluded sequences that lacked an unambiguous match to a single V gene segment. In an earlier analysis of roughly 500 of the donors, V segments were called functional above 56.7% productive rearrangements and were called segregating when the between-donor standard deviation exceeded 5%. A statistical classification framework was built to diagnose cytomegalovirus status from the catalog of TCR beta chain sequences. In a later analysis, TCR nucleotide sequences were compared against IMGT/GENE-DB human TR gene sequences so that V and J genes could be assigned. A later analysis assigned CDR3 sequences and most-parsimonious VDJ recombination scenarios with the TCRdist pipeline. In a later analysis, each TCR beta chain was defined by its CDR3 amino acid sequence together with its V-gene family, and reads without a unique V-gene family were excluded. In a later analysis, approximately 640 highly shared, low-generation-probability nucleotide sequences were removed to address suspected cross-contamination and a sequencing artifact. A later analysis calculated a clonal expansion index for each public chain from normalized within-repertoire ranks of inferred template counts. Generation probabilities in a later analysis came from a VDJ recombination model fitted to out-of-frame rearrangements, and those results were checked against IGoR. In a later analysis, TCR-TCR, TCR-HLA and TCR-CMV co-occurrence was scored with hypergeometric tests, and a repertoire-size bias correction was applied to TCR pairs. In a later analysis, false discovery rates were estimated by permuting HLA or CMV assignments 20 times. A later analysis grouped co-occurring TCRs with DBSCAN, adding TCRdist sequence similarity when clustering within HLA-allele-positive subsets. Co-occurrence clustering excluded repertoires with fewer than 30,000 or more than 120,000 public chains, plus five with anomalous nucleotide sharing. TCRdb obtained this table from immuneACCESS and retained in-frame rearrangements with V and J assigned. These tables miss some clones; where compared with another copy, unresolved V genes account for less than half of the shortfall, and the remainder is unexplained. The D gene and trimming were derived from the DNA, and the V and J assignments and clone size from that table. Within this sample are 160,000 or so clones, with approximately 80% of them counted one time only. The ten largest clones capture 0.5% of the sample.

In total, around 600 healthy bone marrow donors made up the cohort. All cohort members were sampled while nominally healthy, although unrecorded immune exposures were likely present. The donor tested CMV seronegative and was one of the 352 seronegative cohort members. Each donor provided a peripheral blood sample, and peripheral blood mononuclear cells were used for TCR beta sequencing. The Qiagen DNeasy Blood Extraction Kit was used to extract genomic DNA from the blood cell samples. The CDR1 and CDR2 encoded by the germline V gene (reference sequence) are SSHAT and FNYEAQ. The CDR3 contains 14 residues, cysteine and phenylalanine counted. Only the CDR3 region is kept as DNA, spanning 42 bases read in frame from base 1. As concerns this clone: The target of this receptor is not known. Sequence at one end of the junction differs from germline and may be a read error.

The chain is assembled from TRBV7-7 and TRBJ2-7; matching of 5 bases hints at TRBD2 as the D gene. Source material: PBMCs. The receptor comes from a woman aged 50 to 65 in good health and CMV-seronegative. The DNA sequence is as follows: TGTGCTAGCAGCTTAGGTCGGGGAACCTACGAGCAGTACTTC. Its coded protein is CASSLGRGTYEQYF.